Listed below are T cell receptor beta chains from one sample, sequenced in a study of shared clonotypes between healthy human individuals. Clones were read by immunoSEQ multiplex PCR, and TCRdb kept only the in-frame ones, dropping some. This table holds some 2.1 million clones, about 95% found once. Sequencing was performed on naive CD8+ T cells sorted from blood. All receptors come from a man aged 18 to 30 in good health. Both conserved end residues are part of each CDR3. The D gene is left open where the match is weak. Not every row has a clone size; where given, it reads once, few, many or a size class.

d_call: TRBD1; j_call: TRBJ1-1; v_call: TRBV10-3; clone_size: once; cdr3_aa: CAISPGQGNTEAFF; cdr3_nt: TGTGCCATCAGCCCGGGACAGGGGAACACTGAAGCTTTCTTT
d_call: TRBD2; j_call: TRBJ2-1; v_call: TRBV12-5; clone_size: .; cdr3_aa: CASGPILAGKLGNEQFF; cdr3_nt: TGTGCTAGTGGTCCAATACTAGCGGGAAAACTTGGCAATGAGCAGTTCTTC
d_call: .; j_call: TRBJ1-3; v_call: TRBV7-9; clone_size: .; cdr3_aa: CASSFAGNSGNTIYF; cdr3_nt: TGTGCCAGCAGCTTTGCGGGGAACTCTGGAAACACCATATATTTT
d_call: .; j_call: TRBJ2-1; v_call: TRBV7-2; clone_size: .; cdr3_aa: CASSTSGEIWREQFF; cdr3_nt: TGTGCCAGCAGCACCTCGGGGGAGATTTGGCGTGAGCAGTTCTTC
d_call: TRBD1; j_call: TRBJ2-7; v_call: TRBV11-2; clone_size: .; cdr3_aa: CASSFDPGQGFEQYF; cdr3_nt: TGTGCCAGCAGCTTTGATCCGGGACAGGGCTTCGAGCAGTACTTC
d_call: TRBD1; j_call: TRBJ1-4; v_call: TRBV30; clone_size: .; cdr3_aa: CAWSEWTGGYGTNEKLFF; cdr3_nt: TGTGCCTGGAGTGAGTGGACAGGGGGTTATGGAACTAATGAAAAACTGTTTTTT
d_call: .; j_call: TRBJ2-3; v_call: TRBV30; clone_size: .; cdr3_aa: CAWSSGRGTDTQYF; cdr3_nt: TGTGCCTGGAGTTCGGGGAGAGGAACAGATACGCAGTATTTT
d_call: .; j_call: TRBJ1-6; v_call: TRBV6-5; clone_size: once; cdr3_aa: CATTPAVSLNSPLHF; cdr3_nt: TGTGCCACCACCCCGGCGGTTTCGCTGAATTCACCCCTCCACTTT
d_call: .; j_call: TRBJ1-2; v_call: TRBV6-5; clone_size: .; cdr3_aa: CASSYSYREYGYTF; cdr3_nt: TGTGCCAGCAGTTACTCGTACAGGGAATATGGCTACACCTTC
d_call: TRBD1; j_call: TRBJ1-4; v_call: TRBV7-6; clone_size: .; cdr3_aa: CASSLYRGPNEKLFF; cdr3_nt: TGTGCCAGCAGCTTATACAGGGGACCTAATGAAAAACTGTTTTTT
d_call: TRBD2; j_call: TRBJ2-3; v_call: TRBV10-1; clone_size: .; cdr3_aa: CASRPPRLAGESTDTQYF; cdr3_nt: TGCGCCAGCAGACCTCCCCGACTAGCGGGAGAAAGCACAGATACGCAGTATTTT
d_call: .; j_call: TRBJ1-1; v_call: TRBV9; clone_size: .; cdr3_aa: CASSPDGLPDMNTEAFF; cdr3_nt: TGTGCCAGCAGCCCAGACGGACTTCCAGACATGAACACTGAAGCTTTCTTT
d_call: .; j_call: TRBJ1-6; v_call: TRBV30; clone_size: .; cdr3_aa: CAWSVDGYNSPLHF; cdr3_nt: TGTGCCTGGAGTGTAGACGGCTATAATTCACCCCTCCACTTT
d_call: .; j_call: TRBJ2-7; v_call: TRBV5-4; clone_size: .; cdr3_aa: CASSPGIAEQYF; cdr3_nt: TGTGCCAGCAGCCCAGGTATTGCCGAGCAGTACTTC
d_call: .; j_call: TRBJ2-5; v_call: TRBV15; clone_size: .; cdr3_aa: CATSSLGETQYF; cdr3_nt: TGTGCCACCAGCAGCTTGGGAGAGACCCAGTACTTC
d_call: TRBD2; j_call: TRBJ2-1; v_call: TRBV7-9; clone_size: .; cdr3_aa: CASSWGLAGQVHVNEQFF; cdr3_nt: TGTGCCAGCAGCTGGGGACTAGCGGGCCAAGTTCATGTCAATGAGCAGTTCTTC
d_call: .; j_call: TRBJ2-5; v_call: TRBV2; clone_size: .; cdr3_aa: CASSVTVNRGETQYF; cdr3_nt: TGTGCCAGCAGTGTAACAGTTAATAGAGGAGAGACCCAGTACTTC
d_call: TRBD2; j_call: TRBJ2-7; v_call: TRBV27; clone_size: .; cdr3_aa: CASSLRAGVTEQYF; cdr3_nt: TGTGCCAGCAGTTTAAGGGCGGGAGTCACCGAGCAGTACTTC
d_call: TRBD1; j_call: TRBJ1-6; v_call: TRBV7-9; clone_size: .; cdr3_aa: CASSPGQGNSPLHF; cdr3_nt: TGTGCCAGCAGCCCGGGACAGGGTAATTCACCCCTCCACTTT
d_call: .; j_call: TRBJ2-1; v_call: TRBV4-1; clone_size: .; cdr3_aa: CASSQVKGRGNYNEQFF; cdr3_nt: TGCGCCAGCAGCCAAGTAAAGGGCAGGGGAAACTACAATGAGCAGTTCTTC
d_call: .; j_call: TRBJ2-5; v_call: TRBV29-1; clone_size: .; cdr3_aa: CSVDQGSVGETQYF; cdr3_nt: TGCAGCGTTGATCAGGGGTCGGTAGGAGAGACCCAGTACTTC
d_call: .; j_call: TRBJ2-7; v_call: TRBV6-1; clone_size: once; cdr3_aa: CASSEARGSIYEQYF; cdr3_nt: TGTGCCAGCAGTGAAGCCCGGGGTTCTATTTACGAGCAGTACTTC
d_call: TRBD1; j_call: TRBJ1-3; v_call: TRBV5-1; clone_size: .; cdr3_aa: CASSFTGVSGNTIYF; cdr3_nt: TGCGCCAGCAGCTTCACAGGGGTTTCTGGAAACACCATATATTTT
d_call: .; j_call: TRBJ2-4; v_call: TRBV13; clone_size: once; cdr3_aa: CASSLPGNIQYF; cdr3_nt: TGTGCCAGCAGCTTACCGGGAAACATTCAGTACTTC
d_call: .; j_call: TRBJ2-3; v_call: TRBV2; clone_size: once; cdr3_aa: CASSPRGARADTQYF; cdr3_nt: TGTGCCAGCAGCCCTCGCGGGGCTCGCGCAGATACGCAGTATTTT
d_call: TRBD1; j_call: TRBJ2-5; v_call: TRBV27; clone_size: once; cdr3_aa: CASSSAPTTGNLEIPQYF; cdr3_nt: TGTGCCAGCAGTAGCGCACCAACGACAGGGAACCTAGAGATTCCCCAGTACTTC
d_call: .; j_call: TRBJ1-2; v_call: TRBV27; clone_size: .; cdr3_aa: CASGIGPPNYGYTF; cdr3_nt: TGTGCCAGCGGGATAGGGCCACCTAACTATGGCTACACCTTC
d_call: .; j_call: TRBJ1-1; v_call: TRBV10-3; clone_size: .; cdr3_aa: CAISEGDGGEAFF; cdr3_nt: TGTGCCATCAGTGAGGGGGACGGGGGTGAAGCTTTCTTT